This TCR beta chain was captured in a study of T-cell reconstitution after alpha-beta-depleted transplantation in children. A library of TCRbeta sequences, prepared with unique molecular identifiers, was generated. TCRdb redid the calling of the PCR reads with MiXCR, one entry per CDR3 protein. This sample has approximately 220,000 distinct CDR3 sequences, with around a sixth found just once. The V and J ends lost 0 bases and 3 bases respectively, with 12 bases between them. Germline-derived CDR1 and CDR2 are SEHNR and FQNEAQ (reference sequence). This CDR3 region has 15 residues. The TCR originated in a male patient between 2 and 9 years old who had a stem cell transplant for acute lymphoblastic leukemia, so the T cells may come from the graft donor. Sequences were derived from PBMCs, mostly from graft donor cells, sampled 360 days after TCRalphabeta/CD19-depleted stem cell transplant. The chain is built from TRBV7-9 and TRBJ2-7; TRBD1 might be the D (6 bases). The CDR3 is CASSLAAARGYEQYF. CDR3 nucleotide sequence: TGTGCCAGCAGCTTAGCGGCGGCCAGGGGCTACGAGCAGTACTTC.